Below are 30 T cell receptor beta chains sequenced from a single sample in a study of cytomegalovirus exposure and HLA in healthy donors. The PCR was carried out with 60 Vbeta primers and 13 Jbeta primers. Method: immunoSEQ multiplex PCR; TCRdb's copy keeps in-frame clones and lacks some. The sample consists of tens of thousands of clones, roughly two thirds of them appearing once. Material for sequencing was PBMCs. These receptors came from a man aged 60-69 years in good health and CMV-seropositive.

Only a few counts were recorded for this clone. This chain links TRBV11-2 with TRBJ1-6; D is uncertain. Germline V gene lookup returns CDR1 SGHAT and CDR2 FQNNGV. Between the trimmed V and J ends, which lost 2 bases and 3 bases, there was a span of 8 bases. The CDR3 length is 15 residues. The CDR3 DNA is TGTGCCAGCAGCTTATCAGGATTCTATAATTCACCCCTCCACTTT. Translation: CASSLSGFYNSPLHF. The full variable domain, in which reference TRBV11-2 and TRBJ1-6 provide the parts outside the CDR3, is EAGVAQSPRYKIIEKRQSVAFWCNPISGHATLYWYQQILGQGPKLLIQFQNNGVVDDSQLPKDRFSAERLKGVDSTLKIQPAKLEDSAVYLCASSLSGFYNSPLHFGNGTRLTVT.

V gene TRBV11-2 combines with J gene TRBJ2-3; TRBD2 is a possible D gene (6 bases). V was cut by 3 bases and J by 0 bases, with 10 bases left in between. The CDR3 is 15 residues long. CDR1 is SGHAT and CDR2 is FQNNGV in the germline V gene. CDR3 sequence reads: CASSLPGTSTDTQYF. In nucleotides, the CDR3 is TGTGCCAGCAGCTTGCCCGGGACTAGCACAGATACGCAGTATTTT.

The chain carries TRBV27 and TRBJ1-2; D perhaps matches TRBD1 (5 bases). The V gene's germline CDR1 is MNHEY and CDR2 SMNVEV (reference sequence). V shed 5 bases and J shed 9 bases, with 16 bases lying between them. The CDR3 covers 13 residues. The CDR3 is CASSHPPGGSYTF. The CDR3 nucleotides are TGTGCCAGCAGTCACCCCCCGGGGGGGAGCTACACCTTC.

This chain uses TRBV29-1 with TRBJ1-2; 7 positions agree with TRBD1. The CDR3 totals 12 residues. Germline V gene lookup returns CDR1 SQVTM and CDR2 ANQGSEA. Unmatched junction bases numbered 4, after V lost 5 bases and J lost 4 bases. This CDR3 reads CSVIDRAYGYTF. The DNA for the CDR3 is TGCAGCGTTATTGACAGGGCCTATGGCTACACCTTC.

The V call is TRBV7-9, the J call TRBJ2-7; possible D gene TRBD2, 5 bases. In germline, CDR1 is SEHNR, CDR2 FQNEAQ (reference sequence). Trimming removed 4 bases at V and 11 bases at J, with 15 bases between. The CDR3 is made up of 12 amino acids. The CDR3 nucleotides are TGTGCCAGCAGCTCAGGACTGGGAGAGGAGTACTTC. Translated: CASSSGLGEEYF.

This clone was seen more than once but under ten times. V is TRBV6-5 and J is TRBJ1-1, with TRBD1 matching 7 bases. Germline values: CDR1 MNHEY, CDR2 SVGAGI. The CDR3 is 14 amino acids. After removal of 5 bases from V and 10 bases from J, the junction contained 13 bases not matched to a gene. In DNA form, the CDR3 reads TGTGCCAGCAGTACCTCGGTAGGGGGCATAGGAGCTTTCTTT. This translates into CASSTSVGGIGAFF.

CDR3 region: CASSAKGGSRNEQFF. For the CDR3, the DNA is TGTGCCAGCAGCGCGAAGGGAGGCTCGAGAAATGAGCAGTTCTTC. The chain is built from TRBV5-6 and TRBJ2-1, with a weak D call TRBD2 (6 bases). Germline CDR1 SGHDT, CDR2 YYEEEE. CDR3 size: 15 residues. The V and J ends lost 4 bases and 7 bases respectively, with 18 bases between them. Variable domain in full (rest from reference TRBV5-6 and TRBJ2-1): DAGVTQSPTHLIKTRGQQVTLRCSPKSGHDTVSWYQQALGQGPQFIFQYYEEEERQRGNFPDRFSGHQFPNYSSELNVNALLLGDSALYLCASSAKGGSRNEQFFGPGTRLTVL.

J is TRBJ2-5 and V is TRBV9, with 13 bases fitting TRBD2. Germline assignment: CDR1 SGDLS and CDR2 YYNGEE. J gave up 7 bases and V 3 bases, and 9 bases lay outside the gene matches. CDR3 length equals 16 residues. In DNA, the CDR3 is TGTGCCAGCAGCGCCGAGGGACTAGCGGGGTTAGGGACCCAGTACTTC. Translating it yields CASSAEGLAGLGTQYF. The full variable domain, in which reference TRBV9 and TRBJ2-5 provide the parts outside the CDR3, is DSGVTQTPKHLITATGQRVTLRCSPRSGDLSVYWYQQSLDQGLQFLIQYYNGEERAKGNILERFSAQQFPDLHSELNLSSLELGDSALYFCASSAEGLAGLGTQYFGPGTRLLVL.

This clone was detected only once. V and J are TRBV10-2 and TRBJ1-1; no firm D call. The CDR3 is 15 amino acids. V dropped 3 bases and J dropped 2 bases, with 13 bases sitting between them. The V gene's germline CDR1 is WSHSY and CDR2 SAAADI. CDR3 loop: CASSDPLSANTEAFF. In DNA, the CDR3 is TGCGCCAGCAGTGACCCGCTTAGCGCTAACACTGAAGCTTTCTTT.

This chain joins TRBV2 and TRBJ1-1; D is unclear. Germline V gene sequence: CDR1 SNHLY, CDR2 FYNNEI. The V gene lost 7 bases and the J gene lost 0 bases, with 9 bases spanning the gap. This CDR3 is 13 amino acids long. CDR3 amino acids: CASTLDLNTEAFF. In DNA form, the CDR3 reads TGTGCCAGCACCCTCGACTTGAACACTGAAGCTTTCTTT.

The V gene is TRBV5-4, the J gene TRBJ2-5, with TRBD2 as a possible D gene (5 bases). The germline V gene has CDR1 SGHNT and CDR2 YYREEE (reference sequence). V shed 7 bases and J shed 1 base, with 17 bases lying between them. This CDR3 region has 15 residues. The CDR3 DNA sequence: TGTGCCAGCGCCCCGGGAACTATAGTCCAAGAGACCCAGTACTTC. Amino acid sequence: CASAPGTIVQETQYF.

The chain links TRBV18 to TRBJ2-3; 10 bases are a match to TRBD1. Per the germline V gene, CDR1 is KGHSH and CDR2 is LQKENI. This CDR3 contains 15 residues. The junction had 6 bases not matched to a gene; V was cut back by 3 bases and J by 6 bases. Here the CDR3 DNA reads TGTGCCAGCTCACCCAGGACAGGGGGATGGGATACGCAGTATTTT. This codes for CASSPRTGGWDTQYF.

This clone was recorded a few times. This rearrangement joins TRBV7-6 to TRBJ2-7, with 14 bases fitting TRBD2. From germline, CDR1 is SGHVS and CDR2 FNYEAQ. The junction had 7 bases not matched to a gene; V was cut back by 6 bases and J by 6 bases. CDR3 length equals 15 residues. CDR3 DNA: TGTGCCAGCAGTTTCCGGACTAGCGGGAGGTCCGAGCAGTACTTC. It codes for CASSFRTSGRSEQYF.

V usage is TRBV27 and J usage is TRBJ2-7; D unresolved. Per the germline V gene, CDR1 is MNHEY and CDR2 is SMNVEV (reference sequence). V was clipped by 0 bases and J by 3 bases, with 6 bases between them. The CDR3 spans 13 residues. In nucleotides, the CDR3 is TGTGCCAGCAGTTTATCGGCGGACTACGAGCAGTACTTC. Amino acids: CASSLSADYEQYF.

There are a few counts of this clone. The germline gene is not matched at one end of the junction; a read error may be the cause. The chain recombines TRBV7-9 with TRBJ2-1; 13 bases map to TRBD2. The V gene's germline CDR1 is SEHNR and CDR2 FQNEAQ (reference sequence). This CDR3 is built from 16 residues. CDR3 sequence (DNA): TGTTCCAGCAGCGTGCCGGGACTAGCGGGAAACAATGAGCAGTTCTTC. Amino acids: CSSSVPGLAGNNEQFF.

The rearrangement links TRBV11-2 to TRBJ2-2; D not resolved. The CDR3 sequence is 14 residues long. V lost 5 bases to trimming and J lost 6 bases, with 13 bases between them. Germline V gene sequence: CDR1 SGHAT, CDR2 FQNNGV. Here the CDR3 reads CASSLQLISGELFF. CDR3 DNA: TGTGCCAGCAGCCTCCAGTTAATCTCCGGGGAGCTGTTTTTT.

In its sample, this clone was seen once. The chain employs TRBV7-9 and TRBJ1-1; D not certain. CDR1 is SEHNR, CDR2 FQNEAQ, per germline (reference sequence). This CDR3 has 13 amino acids. V lost 2 bases and J lost 1, with 5 bases in between. The CDR3 protein is CASSLTANTEAFF. In DNA, the CDR3 is TGTGCCAGCAGCTTAACAGCGAACACTGAAGCTTTCTTT. The complete variable domain, with remaining parts taken from reference TRBV7-9 and TRBJ1-1, reads DTGVSQNPRHKITKRGQNVTFRCDPISEHNRLYWYRQTLGQGPEFLTYFQNEAQLEKSRLLSDRFSAERPKGSFSTLEIQRTEQGDSAMYLCASSLTANTEAFFGQGTRLTVV.

The genes are TRBV5-4 and TRBJ2-1; TRBD1 might be the D (6 bases). This CDR3 has 11 amino acids. V lost 4 bases to trimming and J lost 14 bases, with 13 bases between them. CDR1 SGHNT and CDR2 YYREEE come from the germline V gene (reference sequence). CDR3 bases: TGTGCCAGCAGCCGTGGACAGATAAAGTTCTTC. It codes for CASSRGQIKFF.

This clone has more than one count but fewer than ten. Written as DNA, the CDR3 is TGTGCCAGCAGCCAAGAAGGTGGACTTCCCACAGATACGCAGTATTTT. Its translation is CASSQEGGLPTDTQYF. The chain combines TRBV4-2 with TRBJ2-3; a weak D match, TRBD2 (5 bases). Trimming removed 0 bases from V and 2 bases from J, with 12 bases in between. Germline-derived CDR1 and CDR2 are LGHNA and YNFKEQ. This CDR3 is 16 amino acids long.

The sample holds one count of this clone. The chain recombines TRBV7-6 with TRBJ2-1, with D perhaps matching TRBD1 (7 bases). Trimming cost V 3 bases and J 6 bases, with 12 bases left between them. The CDR3 covers 14 residues. Per germline, CDR1 SGHVS and CDR2 FNYEAQ. This CDR3 reads CASSFGQGGNEQFF. CDR3 nucleotides: TGTGCCAGCAGCTTTGGGCAGGGGGGCAATGAGCAGTTCTTC. The variable domain in full, completed from reference TRBV7-6 and TRBJ2-1, reads GAGVSQSPRYKVTKRGQDVALRCDPISGHVSLYWYRQALGQGPEFLTYFNYEAQQDKSGLPNDRFSAERPEGSISTLTIQRTEQRDSAMYRCASSFGQGGNEQFFGPGTRLTVL.

The rearrangement links TRBV19 to TRBJ1-1; D not resolved. The CDR3 sequence is 14 residues long. The germline CDR1 and CDR2 sequences are LNHDA and SQIVND (reference sequence). The V end was cut by 4 bases, the J end by 11 bases, with 20 bases between. CDR3 residues: CASSTAGSGDLAFF. The CDR3 DNA follows: TGTGCCAGTAGTACCGCCGGGTCGGGTGACTTGGCTTTCTTT.

V gene TRBV9 combines with J gene TRBJ2-1; 11 bases are a match to TRBD2. The trim removed 0 bases at V and 4 bases at J, leaving 3 bases unmatched. The CDR3 is made up of 16 amino acids. Germline V CDR1 and CDR2: SGDLS, YYNGEE. CDR3 bases: TGTGCCAGCAGCGTAGTTGGGACTAGCGGTTACAATGAGCAGTTCTTC. Translating gives CASSVVGTSGYNEQFF. The full variable domain, completed using reference TRBV9 and TRBJ2-1, is DSGVTQTPKHLITATGQRVTLRCSPRSGDLSVYWYQQSLDQGLQFLIQYYNGEERAKGNILERFSAQQFPDLHSELNLSSLELGDSALYFCASSVVGTSGYNEQFFGPGTRLTVL.

V usage is TRBV7-9 and J usage is TRBJ2-5; possible D gene TRBD1, 7 bases. The V end was cut by 6 bases, the J end by 3 bases, with 14 bases between. CDR1 is SEHNR, CDR2 FQNEAQ, per germline (reference sequence). The CDR3 length is 14 residues. CDR3 nucleotides: TGTGCCAGCAGTAGGGCGGGACAGAAAGAGACCCAGTACTTC. Amino acids: CASSRAGQKETQYF. Full variable domain (remainder filled in from reference TRBV7-9 and TRBJ2-5): DTGVSQNPRHKITKRGQNVTFRCDPISEHNRLYWYRQTLGQGPEFLTYFQNEAQLEKSRLLSDRFSAERPKGSFSTLEIQRTEQGDSAMYLCASSRAGQKETQYFGPGTRLLVL.

The V call is TRBV5-4, the J call TRBJ2-3; the D gene is possibly TRBD2 (5 bases). The CDR3 runs 14 residues. Germline CDR1 is SGHNT and CDR2 is YYREEE (reference sequence). Trimming left V 1 base short and J 5 bases short, with 11 bases between. CDR3 nucleotide sequence: TGTGCCAGCAGCTTGAGATTCCGGGGAGATACGCAGTATTTT. Translation: CASSLRFRGDTQYF.

The chain employs TRBV5-5 and TRBJ2-6; D gene ambiguous. Trimming pared 4 bases from V and 4 bases from J, leaving 9 bases between. There are 14 residues in the CDR3. The germline CDR1 and CDR2 sequences are SGHKS and YYEKEE (reference sequence). DNA of the CDR3: TGTGCCAGCAGCCGGAGTGGAGGGGCCAACGTCCTGACTTTC. It is translated as CASSRSGGANVLTF.

The V call is TRBV11-3, the J call TRBJ1-1; TRBD1 is a possible D gene (6 bases). This CDR3 has 15 amino acids. V shed 2 bases and J shed 3 bases, with 13 bases lying between them. CDR1 SGHNT and CDR2 YENEEA come from the germline V gene. The CDR3 nucleotides read TGTGCCAGCAGCTTATCTACAGGGAGAGACACTGAAGCTTTCTTT. It translates to CASSLSTGRDTEAFF.

This clone was seen a few times. The rearrangement uses TRBV6-5 and TRBJ2-2; TRBD2 matches 7 bases. There are 16 residues in the CDR3. The V and J ends lost 0 bases and 5 bases, in that order; junction bases with no gene match: 6. From germline, CDR1 is MNHEY and CDR2 SVGAGI. The CDR3 nucleotides read TGTGCCAGCAGTTACTCTGCGGGAGTCGGGACCGGGGAGCTGTTTTTT. Translated, it gives CASSYSAGVGTGELFF.

This chain joins TRBV4-3 and TRBJ2-5; perhaps TRBD1 as D (5 bases). This CDR3 region has 14 residues. Trimming took off 1 base at V and 5 bases at J, with 11 bases between the two ends. Looked up from germline, CDR1 is LGHNA and CDR2 is YSLEER. The CDR3 nucleotides are TGCGCCAGCAGCCAAGGGGGCGGACGCGAGACCCAGTACTTC. Translation: CASSQGGGRETQYF.

This chain connects TRBV6-5 to TRBJ2-2, with 7 bases fitting TRBD1. The CDR3 covers 15 residues. V shed 6 bases and J 0 bases; nucleotides not matched to a gene: 4. Germline V gene data show CDR1 as MNHEY and CDR2 as SVGAGI. The CDR3 here is CASSTGTANTGELFF. For the CDR3, the DNA is TGTGCCAGCAGCACCGGGACAGCGAACACCGGGGAGCTGTTTTTT.

The chain couples TRBV21-1 to TRBJ2-7; TRBD2 was called by the table and not checked on the DNA. TRBV21-1 is noted as a pseudogene. There are 16 residues in the CDR3. CDR3 region: CASSKGDSGRLDEQYF. Written as DNA, the CDR3 is TGTGCCAGCAGCAAAGGGGATAGCGGGAGGCTCGACGAGCAGTACTTC.